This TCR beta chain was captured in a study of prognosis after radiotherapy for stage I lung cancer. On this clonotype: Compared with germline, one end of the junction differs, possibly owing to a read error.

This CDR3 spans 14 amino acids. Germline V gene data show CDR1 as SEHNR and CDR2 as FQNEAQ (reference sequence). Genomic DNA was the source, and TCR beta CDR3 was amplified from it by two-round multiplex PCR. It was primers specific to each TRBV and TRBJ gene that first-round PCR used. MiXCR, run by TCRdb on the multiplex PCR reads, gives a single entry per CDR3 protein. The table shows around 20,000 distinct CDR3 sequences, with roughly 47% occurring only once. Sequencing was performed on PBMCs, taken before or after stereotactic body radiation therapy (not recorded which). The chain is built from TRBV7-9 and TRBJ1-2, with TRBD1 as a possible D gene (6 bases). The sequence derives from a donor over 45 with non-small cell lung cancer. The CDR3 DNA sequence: TGTGCCAGCAGATTAGTAGGCAGGGGCAATGGCTACACCTTC. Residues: CASRLVGRGNGYTF.